Detailed here is one T cell receptor beta chain. The data were obtained in a study of blood T cell repertoires in COVID-19. Overall study context: Samples taken during acute and convalescent COVID-19 were collected in the United States, Italy and Spain. PBMCs, B-cell-depleted T cells, or T cells provided the cDNA or gDNA that made up the material.

Clones were sequenced by immunoSEQ multiplex PCR, and TCRdb holds only the in-frame ones, with some missing. Seen here are over 200,000 clones, roughly 76% observed once, and the top ten hold roughly 5%. Germline V CDR1 and CDR2: MNHNY, SVGAGI (reference sequence). This CDR3 is built from 14 residues. Trimming removed 2 bases from V and 2 bases from J, with 9 bases in between. Sequenced material: peripheral blood. The receptor was derived from a human donor in a cohort sampled during active COVID-19. This rearrangement joins TRBV6-6 to TRBJ1-1; D remains unclear. CDR3 in DNA: TGTGCCAGCAGTTACCAGGCCCCAAACACTGAAGCTTTCTTT. Translating gives CASSYQAPNTEAFF.